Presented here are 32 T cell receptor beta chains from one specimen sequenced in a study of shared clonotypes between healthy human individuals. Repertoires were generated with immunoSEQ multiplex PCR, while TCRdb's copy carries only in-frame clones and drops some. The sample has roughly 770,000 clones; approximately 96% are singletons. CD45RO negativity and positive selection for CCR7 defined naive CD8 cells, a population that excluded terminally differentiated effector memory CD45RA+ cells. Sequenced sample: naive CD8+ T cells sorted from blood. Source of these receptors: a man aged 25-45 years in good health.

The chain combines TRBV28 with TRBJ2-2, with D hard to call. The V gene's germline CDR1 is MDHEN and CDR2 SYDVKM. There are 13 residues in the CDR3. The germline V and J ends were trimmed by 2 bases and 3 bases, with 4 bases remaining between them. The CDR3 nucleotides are TGTGCCAGCAGTTTACGGTACACCGGGGAGCTGTTTTTT. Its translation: CASSLRYTGELFF.

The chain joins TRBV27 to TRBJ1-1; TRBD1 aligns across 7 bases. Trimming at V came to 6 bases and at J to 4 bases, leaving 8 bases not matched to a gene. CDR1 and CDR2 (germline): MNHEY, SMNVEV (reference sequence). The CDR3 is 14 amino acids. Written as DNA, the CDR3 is TGTGCCAGCAGCGGAGGGGGCTGGGGCACTGAAGCTTTCTTT. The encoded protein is CASSGGGWGTEAFF.

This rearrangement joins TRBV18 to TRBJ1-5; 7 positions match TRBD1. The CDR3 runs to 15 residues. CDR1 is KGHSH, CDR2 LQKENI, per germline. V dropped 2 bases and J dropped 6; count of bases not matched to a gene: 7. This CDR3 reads CASSPMAGGGQPQHF. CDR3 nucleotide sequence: TGTGCCAGCTCACCAATGGCAGGGGGAGGTCAGCCCCAGCATTTT.

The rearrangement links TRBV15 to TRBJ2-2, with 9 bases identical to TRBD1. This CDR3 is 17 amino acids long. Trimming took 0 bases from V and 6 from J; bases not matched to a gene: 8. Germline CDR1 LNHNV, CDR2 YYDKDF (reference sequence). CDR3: CATSRDLGTGRPGELFF. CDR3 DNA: TGTGCCACCAGCAGAGATCTGGGGACAGGGAGGCCCGGGGAGCTGTTTTTT.

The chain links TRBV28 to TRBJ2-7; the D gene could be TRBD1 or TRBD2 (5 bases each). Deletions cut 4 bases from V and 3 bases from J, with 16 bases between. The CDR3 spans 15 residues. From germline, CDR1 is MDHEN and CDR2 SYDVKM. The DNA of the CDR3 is TGTGCCAGCAGTTCCCCAGGGACGTCCCTCTACGAGCAGTACTTC. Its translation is CASSSPGTSLYEQYF.

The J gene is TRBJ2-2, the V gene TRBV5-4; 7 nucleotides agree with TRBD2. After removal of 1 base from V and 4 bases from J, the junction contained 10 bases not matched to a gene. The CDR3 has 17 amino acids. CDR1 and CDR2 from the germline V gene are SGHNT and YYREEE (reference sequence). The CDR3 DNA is TGTGCCAGCAGCTTGATCTTCGGCGGGAGCTCCACCGGGGAGCTGTTTTTT. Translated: CASSLIFGGSSTGELFF.

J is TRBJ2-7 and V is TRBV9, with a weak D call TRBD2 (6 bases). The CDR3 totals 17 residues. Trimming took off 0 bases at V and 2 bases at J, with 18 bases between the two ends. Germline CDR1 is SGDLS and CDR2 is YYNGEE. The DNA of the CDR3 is TGTGCCAGCAGCGTAGGTTGGTCCGGGGGATCGCCCTACGAGCAGTACTTC. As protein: CASSVGWSGGSPYEQYF.

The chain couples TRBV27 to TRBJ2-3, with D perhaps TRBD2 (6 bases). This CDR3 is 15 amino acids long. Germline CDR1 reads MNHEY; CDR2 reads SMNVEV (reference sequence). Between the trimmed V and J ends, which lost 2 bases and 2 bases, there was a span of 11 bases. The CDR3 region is CASSLIAELTDTQYF. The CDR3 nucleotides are TGTGCCAGCAGTTTAATAGCGGAACTCACAGATACGCAGTATTTT.

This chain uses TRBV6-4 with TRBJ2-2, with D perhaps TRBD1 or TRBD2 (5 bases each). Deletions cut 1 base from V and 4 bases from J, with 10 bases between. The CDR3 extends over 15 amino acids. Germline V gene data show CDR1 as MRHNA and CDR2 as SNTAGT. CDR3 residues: CASSDWGYGTGELFF. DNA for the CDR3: TGTGCCAGCAGTGACTGGGGGTATGGCACCGGGGAGCTGTTTTTT.

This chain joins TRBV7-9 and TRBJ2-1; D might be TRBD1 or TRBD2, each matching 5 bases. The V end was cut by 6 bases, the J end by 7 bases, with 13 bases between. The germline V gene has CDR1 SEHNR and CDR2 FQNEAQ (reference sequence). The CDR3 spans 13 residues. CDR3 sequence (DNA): TGTGCCAGCAGGGACATAGGAGGAAATGAGCAGTTCTTC. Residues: CASRDIGGNEQFF. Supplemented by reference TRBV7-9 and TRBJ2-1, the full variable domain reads DTGVSQNPRHKITKRGQNVTFRCDPISEHNRLYWYRQTLGQGPEFLTYFQNEAQLEKSRLLSDRFSAERPKGSFSTLEIQRTEQGDSAMYLCASRDIGGNEQFFGPGTRLTVL.

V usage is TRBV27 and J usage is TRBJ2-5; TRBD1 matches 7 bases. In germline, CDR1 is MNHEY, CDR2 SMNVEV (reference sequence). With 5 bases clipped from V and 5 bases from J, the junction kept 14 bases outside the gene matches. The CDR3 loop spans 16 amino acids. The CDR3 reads CASSPVGRQGRETQYF. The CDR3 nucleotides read TGTGCCAGCAGTCCGGTGGGGAGACAGGGTCGGGAGACCCAGTACTTC.

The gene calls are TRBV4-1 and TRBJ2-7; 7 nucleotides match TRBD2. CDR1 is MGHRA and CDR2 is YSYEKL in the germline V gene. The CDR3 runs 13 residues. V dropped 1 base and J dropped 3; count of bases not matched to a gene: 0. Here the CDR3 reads CASSQGTSYEQYF. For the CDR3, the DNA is TGCGCCAGCAGCCAAGGGACTAGCTACGAGCAGTACTTC.

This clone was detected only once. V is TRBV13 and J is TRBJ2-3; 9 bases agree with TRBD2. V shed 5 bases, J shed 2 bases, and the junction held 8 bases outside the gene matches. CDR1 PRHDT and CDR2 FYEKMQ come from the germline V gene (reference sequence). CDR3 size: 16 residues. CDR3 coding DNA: TGTGCCAGCAGCCGAGGAGCGGGGGGCTCCACAGATACGCAGTATTTT. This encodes CASSRGAGGSTDTQYF.

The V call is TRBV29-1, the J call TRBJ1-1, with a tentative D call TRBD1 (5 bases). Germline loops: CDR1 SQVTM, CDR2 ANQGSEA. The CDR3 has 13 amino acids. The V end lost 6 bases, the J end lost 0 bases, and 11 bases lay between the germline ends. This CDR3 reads CSVDGGMNTEAFF. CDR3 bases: TGCAGCGTGGACGGGGGAATGAACACTGAAGCTTTCTTT.

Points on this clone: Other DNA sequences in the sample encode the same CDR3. Here the CDR3 reads CASSFRGSYNEQFF. The CDR3 DNA reads as TGCGCCAGCAGCTTCCGGGGCTCCTACAATGAGCAGTTCTTC. This chain links TRBV5-1 with TRBJ2-1; perhaps TRBD2 as D (5 bases). V was trimmed by 2 bases and J by 0 bases, leaving 6 bases between them. Germline CDR1 reads SGHRS; CDR2 reads YFSETQ. This CDR3 has 14 residues. Based on the CDR3 plus reference TRBV5-1 and TRBJ2-1, the full variable domain is KAGVTQTPRYLIKTRGQQVTLSCSPISGHRSVSWYQQTPGQGLQFLFEYFSETQRNKGNFPGRFSGRQFSNSRSEMNVSTLELGDSALYLCASSFRGSYNEQFFGPGTRLTVL.

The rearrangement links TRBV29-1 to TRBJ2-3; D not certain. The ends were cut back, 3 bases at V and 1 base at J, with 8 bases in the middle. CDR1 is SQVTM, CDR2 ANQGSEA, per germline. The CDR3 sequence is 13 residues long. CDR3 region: CSVDSQGTDTQYF. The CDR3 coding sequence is TGCAGCGTTGACTCCCAGGGCACAGATACGCAGTATTTT.

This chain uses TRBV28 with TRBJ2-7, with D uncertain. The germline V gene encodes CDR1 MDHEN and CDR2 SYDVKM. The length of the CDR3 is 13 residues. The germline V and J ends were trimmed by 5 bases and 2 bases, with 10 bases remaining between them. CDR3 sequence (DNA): TGTGCCAGCAGTGTAACCCTCACCTACGAGCAGTACTTC. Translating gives CASSVTLTYEQYF.

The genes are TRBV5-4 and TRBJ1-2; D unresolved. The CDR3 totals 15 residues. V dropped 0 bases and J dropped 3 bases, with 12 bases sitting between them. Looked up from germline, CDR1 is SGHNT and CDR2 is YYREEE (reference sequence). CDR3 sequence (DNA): TGTGCCAGCAGCTTGGGGGAAGGGCAGGACTATGGCTACACCTTC. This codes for CASSLGEGQDYGYTF.

CDR3 DNA sequence: TGCGCCAGCAGCTCCGACAGGGGACTCTCCTACGAGCAGTACTTC. Translating it yields CASSSDRGLSYEQYF. The chain uses TRBV5-1 and TRBJ2-7, with TRBD1 matching 8 bases. CDR1 and CDR2 (germline): SGHRS, YFSETQ. J lost 0 bases, V lost 3 bases, and 5 bases had no gene match. This CDR3 contains 15 residues.

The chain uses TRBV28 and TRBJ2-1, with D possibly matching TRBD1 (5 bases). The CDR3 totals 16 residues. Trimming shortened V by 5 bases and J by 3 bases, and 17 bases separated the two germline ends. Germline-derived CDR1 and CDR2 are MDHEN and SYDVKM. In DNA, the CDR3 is TGTGCCAGCAGTCGTGTTAGACAGCAAATCTACAATGAGCAGTTCTTC. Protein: CASSRVRQQIYNEQFF.

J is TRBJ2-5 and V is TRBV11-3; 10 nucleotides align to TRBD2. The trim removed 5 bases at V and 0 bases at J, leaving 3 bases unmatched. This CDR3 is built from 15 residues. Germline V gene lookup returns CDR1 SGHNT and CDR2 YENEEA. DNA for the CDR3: TGTGCCAGCAGCGAGCGGGAGGGGTACCAAGAGACCCAGTACTTC. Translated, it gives CASSEREGYQETQYF.

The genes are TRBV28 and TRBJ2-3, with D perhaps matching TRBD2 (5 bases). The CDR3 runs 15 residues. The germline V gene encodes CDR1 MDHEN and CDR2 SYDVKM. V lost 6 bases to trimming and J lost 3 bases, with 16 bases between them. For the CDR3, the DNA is TGTGCCAGCAGGCCGTTAGCGAGGTGGACAGATACGCAGTATTTT. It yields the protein CASRPLARWTDTQYF.

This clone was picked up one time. CDR3 DNA: TGTGCCAGCAGCGTAGAAGTTACCCCGAGAGGAGCTTTCTTT. This encodes CASSVEVTPRGAFF. J is TRBJ1-1 and V is TRBV9, with D unclear. The CDR3 consists of 14 residues. Germline-derived CDR1 and CDR2 are SGDLS and YYNGEE. V was pared by 0 bases and J by 10 bases, with 16 bases between.

The CDR3 DNA sequence: TGTGCCAGCAGCTTGGTGGCGCGGGAGTACTACGAGCAGTACTTC. Encoded protein: CASSLVAREYYEQYF. This chain connects TRBV5-6 to TRBJ2-7, with 7 bases lining up with TRBD2. V lost 0 bases to trimming and J lost 3 bases; unmatched junction nucleotides: 6. Germline V gene data show CDR1 as SGHDT and CDR2 as YYEEEE. The CDR3 runs 15 residues.

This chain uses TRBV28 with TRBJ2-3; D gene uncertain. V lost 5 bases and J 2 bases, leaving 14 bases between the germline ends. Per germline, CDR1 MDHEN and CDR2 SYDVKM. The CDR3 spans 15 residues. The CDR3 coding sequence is TGTGCCAGCAGTCCGGGTACATCGAACACAGATACGCAGTATTTT. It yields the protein CASSPGTSNTDTQYF. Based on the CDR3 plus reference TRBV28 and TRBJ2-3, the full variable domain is DVKVTQSSRYLVKRTGEKVFLECVQDMDHENMFWYRQDPGLGLRLIYFSYDVKMKEKGDIPEGYSVSREKKERFSLILESASTNQTSMYLCASSPGTSNTDTQYFGPGTRLTVL.

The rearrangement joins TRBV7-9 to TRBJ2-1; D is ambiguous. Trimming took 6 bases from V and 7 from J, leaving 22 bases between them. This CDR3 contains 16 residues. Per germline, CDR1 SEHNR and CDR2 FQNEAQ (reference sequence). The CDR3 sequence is CASRSRSARLGNEQFF. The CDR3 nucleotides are TGTGCCAGCAGGTCTAGATCGGCGAGATTAGGGAATGAGCAGTTCTTC.

This CDR3 reads CASSLYETGASGYTF. Written as DNA, the CDR3 is TGTGCCAGCAGCCTATACGAGACGGGGGCGAGCGGCTACACCTTC. The rearrangement uses TRBV11-1 and TRBJ1-2, with D tentatively TRBD1 (6 bases). CDR1 is SGHAT, CDR2 FQDESV, per germline (reference sequence). The CDR3 spans 15 residues. Trimming removed 5 bases at V and 8 bases at J, with 21 bases between.

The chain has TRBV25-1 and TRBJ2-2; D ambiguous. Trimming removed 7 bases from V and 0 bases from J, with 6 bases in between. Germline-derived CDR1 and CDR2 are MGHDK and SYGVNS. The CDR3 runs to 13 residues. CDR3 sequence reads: CASNIANTGELFF. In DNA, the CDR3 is TGTGCCAGCAACATCGCGAACACCGGGGAGCTGTTTTTT.

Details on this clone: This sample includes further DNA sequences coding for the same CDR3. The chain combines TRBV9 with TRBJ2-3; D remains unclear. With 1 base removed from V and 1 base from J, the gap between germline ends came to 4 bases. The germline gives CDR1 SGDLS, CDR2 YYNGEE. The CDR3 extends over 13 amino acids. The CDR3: CASSVSGTDTQYF. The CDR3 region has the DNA TGTGCCAGCAGCGTATCCGGCACAGATACGCAGTATTTT. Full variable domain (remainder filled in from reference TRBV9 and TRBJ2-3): DSGVTQTPKHLITATGQRVTLRCSPRSGDLSVYWYQQSLDQGLQFLIQYYNGEERAKGNILERFSAQQFPDLHSELNLSSLELGDSALYFCASSVSGTDTQYFGPGTRLTVL.

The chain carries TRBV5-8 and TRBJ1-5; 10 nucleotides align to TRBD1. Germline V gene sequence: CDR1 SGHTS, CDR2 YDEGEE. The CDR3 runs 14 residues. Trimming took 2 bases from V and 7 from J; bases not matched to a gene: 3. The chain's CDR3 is CASSFRDRGQPQHF. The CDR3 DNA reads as TGTGCCAGCAGCTTCCGGGACAGGGGCCAGCCCCAGCATTTT.

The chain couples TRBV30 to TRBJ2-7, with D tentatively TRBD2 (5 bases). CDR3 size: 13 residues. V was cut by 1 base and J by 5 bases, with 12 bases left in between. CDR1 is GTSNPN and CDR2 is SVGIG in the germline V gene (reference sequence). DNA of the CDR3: TGTGCCTGGAGTGACCGGGGTTCCCACGAGCAGTACTTC. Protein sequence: CAWSDRGSHEQYF.

The CDR3: CASLPGLAGGNEQFF. Here the CDR3 DNA reads TGTGCCAGTCTCCCTGGACTAGCGGGAGGAAATGAGCAGTTCTTC. The V call is TRBV7-3, the J call TRBJ2-1, with 14 bases aligning to TRBD2. This CDR3 region has 15 residues. V dropped 9 bases and J dropped 7; count of bases not matched to a gene: 8. CDR1 SGHTA and CDR2 FQGTGA come from the germline V gene.